The entry below gives a single T cell receptor beta chain sequence along with its context. Its matching antigen is unknown. These data originate in a study of monozygotic twins with inflammatory bowel disease. Study observations and caveats: Immunosuppressive treatment differences may have increased patient repertoire variability. Distinct T cell subtypes could not be told apart. Relative to healthy twins, IBD patients had fewer clonotypes in common with others, a gap that was especially apparent with disease activity.

The CDR3 sequence is 16 residues long. Looked up from germline, CDR1 is MNHEY and CDR2 is SVGEGT. PCR of TCRalpha and TCRbeta cDNA was nested, with two rounds of 16 and 9 cycles. After re-calling the 5' RACE reads, TCRdb lists one entry per CDR3 protein, DNA absent. In total, the table holds 440,000 or so distinct CDR3 sequences. This clonotype was obtained from a human donor with ulcerative colitis or Crohn's disease, or a healthy co-twin of an affected twin (not recorded which). Input material: blood. The chain couples TRBV6-2 or TRBV6-3 to TRBJ2-1; TCRdb gives TRBD1 as the D gene, but with no DNA this cannot be confirmed. CDR3 sequence reads: CASSYKGLPPGNEQFF.